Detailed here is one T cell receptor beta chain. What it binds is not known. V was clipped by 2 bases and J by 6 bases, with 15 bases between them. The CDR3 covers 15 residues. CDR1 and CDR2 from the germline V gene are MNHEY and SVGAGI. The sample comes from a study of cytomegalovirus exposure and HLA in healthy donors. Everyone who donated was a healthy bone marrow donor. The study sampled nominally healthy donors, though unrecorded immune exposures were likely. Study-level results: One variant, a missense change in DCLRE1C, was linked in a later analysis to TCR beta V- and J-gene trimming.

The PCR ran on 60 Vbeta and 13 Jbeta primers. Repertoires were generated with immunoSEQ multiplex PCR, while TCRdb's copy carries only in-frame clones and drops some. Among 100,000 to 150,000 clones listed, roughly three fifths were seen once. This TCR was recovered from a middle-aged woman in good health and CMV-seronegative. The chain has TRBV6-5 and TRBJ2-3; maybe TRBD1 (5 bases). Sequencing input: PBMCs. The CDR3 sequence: CASSYGASSSDTQYF. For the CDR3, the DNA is TGTGCCAGCAGTTACGGGGCGTCTAGTTCGGATACGCAGTATTTT.